These 13 T cell receptor beta chains were sequenced from one sample in a study of T cell responses to AZD1222 COVID-19 vaccine. Libraries were prepared by immunoSEQ multiplex PCR; TCRdb keeps only in-frame clonotypes and omits some of them. Of fewer than 130,000 clones listed, 88% are singletons. This sample comprised peripheral blood, obtained on day 0 of AZD1222 vaccination. All receptors derive from an adult in good health.

The sample holds a few counts of this clone. The rearrangement links TRBV2 to TRBJ2-3; no definite D call. Trimming removed 4 bases at V and 0 bases at J, with 14 bases between. The length of the CDR3 is 16 residues. Per germline, CDR1 SNHLY and CDR2 FYNNEI. This chain's CDR3 is CASSVMEYSSTDTQYF. CDR3 nucleotides: TGTGCCAGCAGTGTTATGGAATACTCTAGCACAGATACGCAGTATTTT.

The chain uses TRBV7-8 and TRBJ1-3; 10 nucleotides match TRBD1. Germline V CDR1 and CDR2: SGHVS, FQNEAQ. V trimming: 5 bases; J trimming: 3 bases; junction bases outside the gene matches: 4. The CDR3 contains 15 residues. CDR3 sequence reads: CASSPGQGNGNTIYF. CDR3 DNA sequence: TGTGCCAGCAGCCCGGGACAGGGGAATGGAAACACCATATATTTT.

The genes are TRBV9 and TRBJ1-1; no clear D gene. V dropped 0 bases and J dropped 1 base, with 7 bases sitting between them. In germline, CDR1 is SGDLS, CDR2 YYNGEE. The CDR3 runs 14 residues. The CDR3 loop is CASSVDIGNTEAFF. The CDR3 DNA reads as TGTGCCAGCAGCGTAGATATAGGGAACACTGAAGCTTTCTTT.

This clone was found a few times. The V and J genes are TRBV6-4 and TRBJ1-2, with 7 bases identical to TRBD1. The length of the CDR3 is 15 residues. Trimming removed 0 bases from V and 5 bases from J; junction bases left unmatched: 6. CDR1 MRHNA and CDR2 SNTAGT come from the germline V gene. CDR3 DNA sequence: TGTGCCAGCAGTGACTCCCCAGGGGGAAAATATGGCTACACCTTC. Protein: CASSDSPGGKYGYTF.

The rearrangement links TRBV5-1 to TRBJ2-3; tentatively, D is TRBD2 (6 bases). The germline CDR1 and CDR2 sequences are SGHRS and YFSETQ. Trimming shortened V by 0 bases and J by 3 bases, and 14 bases separated the two germline ends. The CDR3 is 16 residues long. The DNA for the CDR3 is TGCGCCAGCAGCTTGGGTAACCCCGCGGGGACAGATACGCAGTATTTT. Translation: CASSLGNPAGTDTQYF.

This clone appeared a few times. V and J are TRBV5-1 and TRBJ1-1; 10 bases match TRBD1. V shed 4 bases, J shed 4 bases, and the junction held 7 bases outside the gene matches. Germline-derived CDR1 and CDR2 are SGHRS and YFSETQ. The CDR3 length is 15 residues. The CDR3 DNA is TGCGCCAGCAGCAAGGGGACAGGGGAGTTCACTGAAGCTTTCTTT. Translating it yields CASSKGTGEFTEAFF.

The rearrangement uses TRBV6-1 and TRBJ2-1, with 7 positions matching TRBD2. The germline gives CDR1 MNHNS, CDR2 SASEGT. The J segment lost 6 bases and the V segment lost 0 bases, leaving 11 bases of the junction unmatched. The CDR3 has 17 amino acids. CDR3 loop: CASSEALRLAEGNEQFF. DNA of the CDR3: TGTGCCAGCAGTGAAGCGCTTCGGCTAGCGGAGGGCAATGAGCAGTTCTTC.

A single count supports this clone. The CDR3 sequence: CASSTADRVDEQYF. CDR3 sequence (DNA): TGTGCCAGTAGTACCGCGGACAGGGTGGACGAGCAGTACTTC. The V gene is TRBV19, the J gene TRBJ2-7, with TRBD1 matching over 8 bases. The CDR3 has 14 residues. CDR1 and CDR2 (germline): LNHDA, SQIVND (reference sequence). With 4 bases clipped from V and 5 bases from J, the junction kept 7 bases outside the gene matches.

The chain employs TRBV19 and TRBJ1-2; D is ambiguous. With 7 bases removed from V and 3 bases from J, the gap between germline ends came to 9 bases. The CDR3 consists of 12 residues. Germline V gene sequence: CDR1 LNHDA, CDR2 SQIVND (reference sequence). The CDR3 region has the DNA TGTGCCAGTACCGGCTCCCACTATGGCTACACCTTC. Its protein product is CASTGSHYGYTF.

The chain uses TRBV12-3 or TRBV12-4 and TRBJ2-3; D not certain. Trimming shortened V by 3 bases and J by 5 bases, and 6 bases separated the two germline ends. The CDR3 spans 12 residues. The CDR3 sequence is CASSFAVDTQYF. The CDR3 DNA reads TGTGCCAGCAGTTTTGCCGTAGATACGCAGTATTTT.

The chain joins TRBV9 to TRBJ2-2; D gene unclear. This CDR3 is built from 14 residues. The ends were cut back, 0 bases at V and 5 bases at J, with 8 bases in the middle. CDR1 and CDR2 from the germline V gene are SGDLS and YYNGEE. CDR3 residues: CASSVGMETGELFF. As DNA, the CDR3 is TGTGCCAGCAGCGTAGGAATGGAAACCGGGGAGCTGTTTTTT.

In its sample, this clone was seen once. The CDR3 spells CASSEGTGSYNEQFF. CDR3 DNA: TGTGCCAGCAGTGAGGGGACTGGATCCTACAATGAGCAGTTCTTC. This chain links TRBV6-1 with TRBJ2-1; TRBD2 is a possible D gene (6 bases). This CDR3 contains 15 residues. V gave up 3 bases and J gave up 1 base, with 10 bases separating them. Germline CDR1 is MNHNS and CDR2 is SASEGT.

The chain employs TRBV19 and TRBJ1-2; D not certain. Germline V gene lookup returns CDR1 LNHDA and CDR2 SQIVND (reference sequence). The V end was cut by 7 bases, the J end by 0 bases, with 15 bases between. The CDR3 runs 15 residues. CDR3 DNA: TGTGCCAGTAATGCTTGGGAGGTCGCTAACTATGGCTACACCTTC. Translated: CASNAWEVANYGYTF.